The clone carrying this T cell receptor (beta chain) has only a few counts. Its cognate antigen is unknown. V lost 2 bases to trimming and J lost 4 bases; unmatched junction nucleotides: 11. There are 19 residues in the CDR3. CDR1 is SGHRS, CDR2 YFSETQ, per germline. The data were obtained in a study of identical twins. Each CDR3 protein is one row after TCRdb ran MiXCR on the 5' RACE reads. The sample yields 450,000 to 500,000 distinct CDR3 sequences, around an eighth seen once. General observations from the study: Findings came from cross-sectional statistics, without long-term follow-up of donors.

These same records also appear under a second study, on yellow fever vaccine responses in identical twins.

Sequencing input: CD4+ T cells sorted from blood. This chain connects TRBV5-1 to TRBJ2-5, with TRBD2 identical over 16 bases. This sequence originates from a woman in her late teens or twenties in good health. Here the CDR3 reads CASSFYTGTSGRAVETQYF. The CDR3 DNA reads TGCGCCAGCAGCTTCTACACCGGGACTAGCGGGAGGGCTGTAGAGACCCAGTACTTC.